The text below deals with one T cell receptor beta chain. This clonotype was seen repeatedly, ten times or more. There is no known antigen for this receptor. It has no much larger one-base neighbor in the sample; base qualities were not kept. The library was prepared for alpha chains; this beta chain is a stray read, so its frequency means little. Receptor libraries were prepared by 5' RACE. This sample was sequenced with a NextSeq 500. To allow correction of PCR and sequencing errors, the TCR library protocol tagged every TCR cDNA molecule with a unique molecular identifier. The authors' pipeline ran thus. TCR identification, UMI-based error correction and CDR3 extraction were performed with Decombinator tools. Expanded TCRs were defined as those above a frequency of 2 per 1,000, corresponding to the top 1% of the tumor frequency distribution. Expanded tumor TCRs were classed as regional if statistically deemed absent (corrected P<0.05) from at least one tumor region, otherwise ubiquitous. Each repertoire was subsampled 100 times to 5,000 TCRs, after which Renyi diversity was computed with the R vegan package. CDR3 similarity networks were constructed using string-kernel similarity of amino acid triplets, with links drawn between CDR3s whose pairwise similarity was above 0.82. TCRdb trimmed public reads at Q25 via fastp, called clones via MiXCR and kept in-frame beta chains. CDR3 protein duplicates are merged, each entry listing the most common genes and DNA. The V and J calls here are based on TCRdb, not the publication. A total of roughly 5,000 distinct CDR3 sequences appear in this sample, 5% to 7.5% of them only once. The ten largest make up approximately 33% of the sample.

The intended sense of this specimen's time point label: sample taken at primary tumor resection. Samples were obtained from about 69 patients with early-stage, untreated non-small cell lung cancer from the lung TRACERx cohort. Whole RNA extracted from tumor and nontumor lung tissue, or from cryopreserved PBMC samples, was used for TCR sequencing without cell sorting. Only patients with enough RNA available from two or more tumor regions were chosen for TCR sequencing. Before selection, tumor and adjacent nontumor lung specimens were reviewed by a lung pathologist. Inclusive of the bounding cysteine and phenylalanine, the CDR3 is 18 residues long. Of all the DNA, just the CDR3 is kept, 54 bases in frame from base 1. In the germline V gene (reference sequence), CDR1 corresponds to DFQATT and CDR2 to SNEGSKA. A distance of 20 bases separates the germline ends of V and J, which lose 2 bases and 0 bases respectively.

The data stem from a study of spatial heterogeneity in lung cancer (dated by TCRdb to the late 2010s). Some background on the complete study: Beta-chain transcripts were consistently detected in greater numbers than alpha-chain transcripts, which likely reflects a higher abundance of beta-chain transcripts. TCR transcript counts in tumor regions correlated strongly with a T cell transcriptional module score from matched bulk RNA-seq. In the raw uncorrected reads, each unique combination of TCR and UMI appeared on average more than ten times. In non-small cell lung cancer, the study quantitatively compared TCR alpha and beta repertoires across several tumor regions, matched nontumor lung, and blood. Nonsynonymous mutation counts, determined by whole-exome sequencing of tumor tissue, were related to TCR repertoire features. Both alpha and beta chains were TCR-sequenced in samples taken at surgery, namely 220 tumor regions, around 61 matched nontumor lung samples and just over 55 PBMC samples.

General conclusions and limits of the study: Additional single-cell paired TCR alpha and beta sequencing was considered necessary to confirm, at a functional level, the hypothesis that regional TCRs recognize regional mutations. Estimated TCR-seq coverage of tumor T cells was only 5.5% to 8% for alpha chains and about 13% for beta chains. A correlation was observed between the number of expanded intratumoral alpha and beta TCRs and the tumor nonsynonymous mutation count. Counts of ubiquitous and regional expanded TCRs were found to correlate with counts of ubiquitous and regional nonsynonymous mutations, respectively.

The sequencing here drew on lung tumor tissue, taken at surgery. The chain is assembled from TRBV20-1 and TRBJ2-4; the best D guess is TRBD2, with 6 bases matching. The TCR was taken from a female donor with early-stage non-small cell lung cancer. CDR3 reads: CSARPLPGVSTAKNIQYF. At the DNA level, the sequence is TGCAGTGCTAGACCCCTTCCGGGGGTGTCGACAGCCAAAAACATTCAGTACTTC.